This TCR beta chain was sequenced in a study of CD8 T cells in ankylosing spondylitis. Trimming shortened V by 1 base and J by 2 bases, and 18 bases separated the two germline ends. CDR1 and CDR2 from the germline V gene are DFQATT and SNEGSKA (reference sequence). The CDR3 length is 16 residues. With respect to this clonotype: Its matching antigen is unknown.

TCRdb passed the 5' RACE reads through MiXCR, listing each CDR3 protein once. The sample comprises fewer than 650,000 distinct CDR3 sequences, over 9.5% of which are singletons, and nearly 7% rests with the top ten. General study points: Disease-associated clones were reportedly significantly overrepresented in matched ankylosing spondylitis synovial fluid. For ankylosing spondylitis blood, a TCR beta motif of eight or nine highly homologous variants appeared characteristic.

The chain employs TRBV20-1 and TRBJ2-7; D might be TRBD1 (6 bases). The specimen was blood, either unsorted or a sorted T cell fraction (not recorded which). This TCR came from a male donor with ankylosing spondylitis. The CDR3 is CSARGQVEHFPYEQYF. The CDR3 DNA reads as TGCAGTGCTAGAGGACAGGTGGAGCACTTTCCCTACGAGCAGTACTTC.